The 25 T cell receptor beta chains presented below share a single source sample, sequenced in a study of blood T cell repertoires in COVID-19. Assay: immunoSEQ multiplex PCR; the TCRdb copy retains only in-frame clones and omits some. This repertoire shows 200,000 to 250,000 clones, almost 85% found once; its top ten account for less than 6.5%. Sample: peripheral blood. The receptors here all came from a man between 45 and 60 years old with COVID-19, enrolled during active disease.

This clone was picked up one time. The genes are TRBV5-4 and TRBJ1-2; 9 positions agree with TRBD1. This CDR3 is 15 amino acids long. V shed 0 bases, J shed 0 bases, and the junction held 0 bases outside the gene matches. Germline loops: CDR1 SGHNT, CDR2 YYREEE (reference sequence). The CDR3 region is CASSLGDRANYGYTF. The CDR3 coding sequence is TGTGCCAGCAGCTTGGGGGACAGGGCTAACTATGGCTACACCTTC.

This clone was seen only once. The same CDR3 can be traced to other DNA sequences in this sample. The V gene is TRBV7-3, the J gene TRBJ2-7, with 7 bases aligning to TRBD2. J gave up 3 bases and V 5 bases, and 4 bases lay outside the gene matches. This CDR3 has 13 residues. The germline gives CDR1 SGHTA, CDR2 FQGTGA. The CDR3: CASSPGGGYEQYF. CDR3 sequence (DNA): TGTGCCAGCAGCCCTGGGGGGGGCTACGAGCAGTACTTC.

The chain employs TRBV6-2 or TRBV6-3 and TRBJ2-7, with D possibly TRBD2 on 6 matching bases. Germline V gene data show CDR1 as MNHEY and CDR2 as SVGEGT. This CDR3 spans 12 amino acids. Deletions cut 6 bases from V and 3 bases from J, with 9 bases between. CDR3 region: CASSLGSYEQYF. CDR3 sequence (DNA): TGTGCCAGCAGCCTCGGGAGCTACGAGCAGTACTTC.

This chain joins TRBV6-2 or TRBV6-3 and TRBJ1-3, with unresolved D. The V gene lost 1 base and the J gene lost 4 bases, with 8 bases spanning the gap. The CDR3 is made up of 14 amino acids. Germline V lookup: CDR1 MNHEY, CDR2 SVGEGT. Here the CDR3 DNA reads TGTGCCAGCAGTTACTTACCTCGGGGAAACACCATATATTTT. Its protein is CASSYLPRGNTIYF.

This rearrangement joins TRBV13 to TRBJ1-6, with 7 nucleotides matching TRBD1. After removal of 1 base from V and 3 bases from J, the junction contained 0 bases not matched to a gene. This CDR3 has 15 residues. From germline, CDR1 is PRHDT and CDR2 FYEKMQ (reference sequence). CDR3 in DNA: TGTGCCAGCAGCTTAGACAGGGGCTATAATTCACCCCTCCACTTT. Translated: CASSLDRGYNSPLHF.

The gene calls are TRBV5-1 and TRBJ1-2; D is unresolved. V lost 1 base and J lost 5, with 15 bases in between. The germline V gene encodes CDR1 SGHRS and CDR2 YFSETQ. This CDR3 spans 15 amino acids. CDR3 nucleotide sequence: TGCGCCAGCAGCTTGTCAACGGGTCCTGAATATGGCTACACCTTC. It translates to CASSLSTGPEYGYTF.

The V call is TRBV6-2 or TRBV6-3, the J call TRBJ1-1; D remains unclear. CDR1 and CDR2 from the germline V gene are MNHEY and SVGEGT. The V end was cut by 0 bases, the J end by 7 bases, with 3 bases between. The CDR3 contains 11 residues. Written as DNA, the CDR3 is TGTGCCAGCAGTTACTCCATTGAAGCTTTCTTT. Translating it yields CASSYSIEAFF.

The chain uses TRBV18 and TRBJ1-1, with 9 bases lining up with TRBD1. The CDR3 consists of 17 residues. Germline trimming cut 3 bases from V and 4 bases from J; bases unmatched to any gene: 12. CDR1 and CDR2 from the germline V gene are KGHSH and LQKENI. DNA of the CDR3: TGTGCCAGCTCACCCGGGACAGGGTTGTCCGGGGGCACTGAAGCTTTCTTT. It yields the protein CASSPGTGLSGGTEAFF.

V gene TRBV30 combines with J gene TRBJ1-5; D not certain. V lost 2 bases, J lost 2 bases, and 10 bases lay in between. Germline V gene data show CDR1 as GTSNPN and CDR2 as SVGIG (reference sequence). There are 14 residues in the CDR3. This CDR3 reads CAWSSGLGNQPQHF. The DNA of the CDR3 is TGTGCCTGGAGTTCCGGTTTGGGCAATCAGCCCCAGCATTTT.

The chain links TRBV28 to TRBJ2-5; TRBD2 might be the D (5 bases). This CDR3 region has 13 residues. Germline assignment: CDR1 MDHEN and CDR2 SYDVKM. V was shortened by 5 bases and J by 5 bases, with 12 bases between the two germline ends. The CDR3 reads CASSVTTPETQYF. The CDR3 DNA sequence: TGTGCCAGCAGTGTGACTACCCCGGAGACCCAGTACTTC. Using reference TRBV28 and TRBJ2-5 for the parts outside the CDR3, the full variable domain is DVKVTQSSRYLVKRTGEKVFLECVQDMDHENMFWYRQDPGLGLRLIYFSYDVKMKEKGDIPEGYSVSREKKERFSLILESASTNQTSMYLCASSVTTPETQYFGPGTRLLVL.

The rearrangement joins TRBV6-2 or TRBV6-3 to TRBJ1-2; D is possibly TRBD1 (6 bases). The CDR3 has 15 residues. From germline, CDR1 is MNHEY and CDR2 SVGEGT. V was shortened by 5 bases and J by 0 bases, with 13 bases between the two germline ends. In nucleotides, the CDR3 is TGTGCCAGCAGTCCACAGGACAGCACTAACTATGGCTACACCTTC. This codes for CASSPQDSTNYGYTF.

The V call is TRBV18, the J call TRBJ2-5, with 7 positions matching TRBD1. Looked up from germline, CDR1 is KGHSH and CDR2 is LQKENI. The CDR3 contains 14 residues. Unmatched junction bases numbered 11, after V lost 3 bases and J lost 10 bases. The CDR3 nucleotides are TGTGCCAGCTCACCCGGGACGACTGCAGGGGGCCAGTACTTC. It is translated as CASSPGTTAGGQYF.

J is TRBJ1-4 and V is TRBV5-4, with no clear D. The germline V gene encodes CDR1 SGHNT and CDR2 YYREEE (reference sequence). The CDR3 is 14 residues long. The V end was cut by 5 bases, the J end by 6 bases, with 14 bases between. In DNA, the CDR3 is TGTGCCAGCAGGCGGACCCGGGAGGATGAAAAACTGTTTTTT. It encodes CASRRTREDEKLFF. Using reference TRBV5-4 and TRBJ1-4 for the parts outside the CDR3, the full variable domain is ETGVTQSPTHLIKTRGQQVTLRCSSQSGHNTVSWYQQALGQGPQFIFQYYREEENGRGNFPPRFSGLQFPNYSSELNVNALELDDSALYLCASRRTREDEKLFFGSGTQLSVL.

The chain links TRBV7-9 to TRBJ2-5; possible D gene TRBD2, 6 bases. CDR1 and CDR2 (germline): SEHNR, FQNEAQ (reference sequence). Trimming removed 0 bases at V and 5 bases at J, with 10 bases between. CDR3 length: 14 amino acids. CDR3 DNA sequence: TGTGCCAGCAGCTTAGCGGGGGGTTGGGAGACCCAGTACTTC. This sequence encodes CASSLAGGWETQYF.

This clone showed up just once. The rearrangement uses TRBV27 and TRBJ1-1; no clear D. This CDR3 region has 13 residues. The V end was cut by 3 bases, the J end by 1 base, with 6 bases between. The germline V gene has CDR1 MNHEY and CDR2 SMNVEV (reference sequence). This CDR3 reads CASSFYRNTEAFF. The CDR3 DNA follows: TGTGCCAGCAGTTTTTATAGGAACACTGAAGCTTTCTTT.

In its sample, this clone was seen a few times. The chain couples TRBV7-3 to TRBJ2-2; D is unresolved. The CDR3 covers 14 residues. Germline CDR1 and CDR2: SGHTA and FQGTGA. Trimming took 2 bases from V and 4 from J, leaving 8 bases between them. CDR3 in amino acids: CASSLPTPTGELFF. The CDR3 DNA reads TGTGCCAGCAGCTTACCCACACCCACCGGGGAGCTGTTTTTT.

The rearrangement uses TRBV18 and TRBJ2-7, with 7 bases aligning to TRBD1. The CDR3 extends over 14 amino acids. The germline V gene has CDR1 KGHSH and CDR2 LQKENI. The V and J ends lost 3 bases and 6 bases, in that order; junction bases with no gene match: 8. The CDR3, as DNA: TGTGCCAGCTCACCGCGTGACAGGGTCGGCGAGCAGTACTTC. Encoded protein: CASSPRDRVGEQYF. The full variable domain, completed using reference TRBV18 and TRBJ2-7, is NAGVMQNPRHLVRRRGQEARLRCSPMKGHSHVYWYRQLPEEGLKFMVYLQKENIIDESGMPKERFSAEFPKEGPSILRIQQVVRGDSAAYFCASSPRDRVGEQYFGPGTRLTVT.

The gene calls are TRBV10-3 and TRBJ2-3; TRBD1 matches at 9 bases. Germline-derived CDR1 and CDR2 are ENHRY and SYGVKD. The CDR3 spans 19 residues. J gave up 0 bases and V 4 bases, and 14 bases lay outside the gene matches. CDR3 amino acids: CAISGNFMTGGGSTDTQYF. CDR3 DNA sequence: TGTGCCATCAGTGGAAATTTTATGACAGGGGGAGGGAGCACAGATACGCAGTATTTT.

V and J are TRBV28 and TRBJ1-2; D not certain. The CDR3 spans 11 residues. Germline assignment: CDR1 MDHEN and CDR2 SYDVKM. V gave up 3 bases and J gave up 8 bases, with 7 bases separating them. CDR3 region: CASSFPGGYTF. The CDR3 nucleotides are TGTGCCAGCAGTTTTCCAGGAGGCTACACCTTC.

The chain is built from TRBV30 and TRBJ1-6; D uncertain. The length of the CDR3 is 16 residues. In germline, CDR1 is GTSNPN, CDR2 SVGIG (reference sequence). Trimming stripped 5 bases from V and 6 bases from J, with 20 bases between. This chain's CDR3 is CAWDYQTVSFNSPLHF. DNA for the CDR3: TGTGCCTGGGACTATCAAACGGTTTCTTTTAATTCACCCCTCCACTTT. The variable domain in full, with the rest retrieved from reference TRBV30 and TRBJ1-6, is SQTIHQWPATLVQPVGSPLSLECTVEGTSNPNLYWYRQAAGRGLQLLFYSVGIGQISSEVPQNLSASRPQDRQFILSSKKLLLSDSGFYLCAWDYQTVSFNSPLHFGNGTRLTVT.

The chain combines TRBV25-1 with TRBJ1-6, with no clear D. CDR1 and CDR2 from the germline V gene are MGHDK and SYGVNS. The CDR3 length is 15 residues. The V end was cut by 2 bases, the J end by 3 bases, with 8 bases between. The CDR3 DNA reads TGTGCCAGCAGTGAAATGTCAGTCTATAATTCACCCCTCCACTTT. Protein sequence: CASSEMSVYNSPLHF.

J is TRBJ1-2 and V is TRBV6-2 or TRBV6-3; tentatively, D is TRBD1 (6 bases). The CDR3 is 12 amino acids. Germline V gene lookup returns CDR1 MNHEY and CDR2 SVGEGT. V lost 5 bases and J lost 3, with 7 bases in between. This CDR3 reads CASSEGDYGYTF. As DNA, the CDR3 is TGTGCCAGCAGTGAGGGGGACTATGGCTACACCTTC.

This chain links TRBV28 with TRBJ1-2, with D unclear. CDR1 and CDR2 from the germline V gene are MDHEN and SYDVKM. This CDR3 comprises 13 residues. Between the trimmed V and J ends, which lost 5 bases and 7 bases, there was a span of 14 bases. The CDR3 bases are TGTGCCAGCAGTCTGCCAGGCTTGGGTGGCTACACCTTC. Its protein is CASSLPGLGGYTF.

The chain carries TRBV28 and TRBJ2-7; 8 bases match TRBD2. Unmatched junction bases numbered 12, after V lost 5 bases and J lost 6 bases. The CDR3 sequence is 15 residues long. From germline, CDR1 is MDHEN and CDR2 SYDVKM. The CDR3: CASSLRGGPDFEQYF. CDR3 DNA: TGTGCCAGCAGTCTTCGGGGGGGCCCGGACTTCGAGCAGTACTTC.

The chain recombines TRBV2 with TRBJ1-6, with 8 positions matching TRBD1. This CDR3 is built from 16 residues. V lost 4 bases, J lost 3 bases, and 5 bases stayed unmatched. CDR1 SNHLY and CDR2 FYNNEI come from the germline V gene. The CDR3 nucleotides are TGTGCCAGCAGTGTCAGGGGGCCCAACTATAATTCACCCCTCCACTTT. Protein: CASSVRGPNYNSPLHF. The variable domain in full, completed from reference TRBV2 and TRBJ1-6, reads EPEVTQTPSHQVTQMGQEVILRCVPISNHLYFYWYRQILGQKVEFLVSFYNNEISEKSEIFDDQFSVERPDGSNFTLKIRSTKLEDSAMYFCASSVRGPNYNSPLHFGNGTRLTVT.